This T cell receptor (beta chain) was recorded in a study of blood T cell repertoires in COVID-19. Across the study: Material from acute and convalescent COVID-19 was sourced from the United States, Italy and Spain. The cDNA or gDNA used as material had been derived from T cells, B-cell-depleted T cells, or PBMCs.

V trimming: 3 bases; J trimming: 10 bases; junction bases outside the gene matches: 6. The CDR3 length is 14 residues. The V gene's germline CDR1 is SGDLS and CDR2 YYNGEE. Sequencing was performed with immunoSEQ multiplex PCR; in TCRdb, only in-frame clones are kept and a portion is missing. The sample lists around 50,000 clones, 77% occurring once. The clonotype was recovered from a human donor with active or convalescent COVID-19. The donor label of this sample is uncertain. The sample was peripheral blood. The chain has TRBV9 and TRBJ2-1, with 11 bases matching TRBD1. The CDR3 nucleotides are TGTGCCAGCAGCGCACGGACAGGGGGCGACGAGCAGTTCTTC. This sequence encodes CASSARTGGDEQFF.